The rows below give T cell receptor beta chains drawn from one sample of a study of blood T cell repertoires in COVID-19. Clones were read by immunoSEQ multiplex PCR, and TCRdb kept only the in-frame ones, dropping some. The table lists under 300,000 clones, roughly nine tenths of them singletons. Material: PBMCs or T cells enriched from blood (not recorded which). These receptors were obtained from a human donor in a cohort exposed to, infected with or recovered from COVID-19 (not recorded which). The donor label of this sample is uncertain. Each CDR3 is given with its conserved first and last residue. D genes are given only for firm matches. The size of a clone is reported for some rows only, either as once, few or many, or as a class for expanded clones.

D gene	V gene	J gene	CDR3 length	clone size	CDR3 protein	CDR3 DNA
.	TRBV11-3	TRBJ1-1	13	.	CASSSQGFTEAFF	TGTGCCAGCAGCTCGCAGGGTTTCACTGAAGCTTTCTTT
TRBD2	TRBV27	TRBJ2-1	15	.	CASISTSGGYNEQFF	TGTGCCAGCATATCGACTAGCGGGGGGTACAATGAGCAGTTCTTC
.	TRBV27	TRBJ1-4	15	.	CASSLWGGANEKLFF	TGTGCCAGCAGTTTATGGGGGGGGGCCAATGAAAAACTGTTTTTT
.	TRBV5-5	TRBJ2-7	11	.	CASSYSYEQYF	TGTGCCAGCAGCTACTCATACGAGCAGTACTTC
.	TRBV6-2/TRBV6-3	TRBJ2-2	17	.	CASSPIARAGETGELFF	TGTGCCAGCAGTCCCATCGCTAGGGCGGGCGAAACCGGGGAGCTGTTTTTT
.	TRBV29-1	TRBJ2-5	15	once	CSVEIWGENQETQYF	TGCAGCGTTGAAATTTGGGGAGAGAATCAAGAGACCCAGTACTTC
TRBD1	TRBV6-5	TRBJ1-1	16	.	CASSSDRGFPNTEAFF	TGTGCCAGCAGTTCGGACAGGGGATTCCCCAACACTGAAGCTTTCTTT
TRBD1	TRBV27	TRBJ2-7	15	.	CASSLLGTGGAEQYF	TGTGCCAGCAGTTTACTCGGGACAGGGGGCGCCGAGCAGTACTTC
.	TRBV20-1	TRBJ2-5	11	.	CSAAGWKTQYF	TGCAGTGCCGCGGGCTGGAAGACCCAGTACTTC
TRBD1	TRBV19	TRBJ1-1	17	.	CASSQDRGLSPNTEAFF	TGTGCCAGTAGTCAGGACAGGGGTCTCTCCCCCAACACTGAAGCTTTCTTT
.	TRBV12-5	TRBJ2-4	13	.	CASGDRAKNIQYF	TGTGCTAGTGGGGACAGAGCCAAAAACATTCAGTACTTC
TRBD1	TRBV6-5	TRBJ2-7	14	.	CASSSGQGSHEQYF	TGTGCCAGCAGTTCCGGACAGGGTTCCCACGAGCAGTACTTC
TRBD1	TRBV10-3	TRBJ2-6	15	.	CACSRQGAGANVLTF	TGTGCCTGTTCCAGACAGGGGGCTGGGGCCAACGTCCTGACTTTC
TRBD2	TRBV4-1	TRBJ2-2	15	.	CASSPRVAGTGELFF	TGCGCCAGCAGCCCCCGGGTAGCGGGGACCGGGGAGCTGTTTTTT
TRBD1	TRBV6-4	TRBJ1-5	16	.	CASGNDRDGSNQPQHF	TGTGCCAGCGGGAACGACAGGGATGGGAGCAATCAGCCCCAGCATTTT
TRBD1	TRBV18	TRBJ2-6	18	.	CASSPLGQEVSGANVLTF	TGTGCCAGCTCACCACTAGGACAGGAAGTCTCTGGGGCCAACGTCCTGACTTTC
.	TRBV15	TRBJ1-1	14	.	CATSRPDSHTEAFF	TGTGCCACCAGCAGACCCGACAGTCACACTGAAGCTTTCTTT
TRBD2	TRBV5-8	TRBJ2-3	16	.	CASSLAAGVSTDTQYF	TGTGCCAGCAGCTTGGCAGCGGGGGTCAGCACAGATACGCAGTATTTT
TRBD1	TRBV19	TRBJ1-6	16	.	CASSRGQFSGNSPLHF	TGTGCCAGTAGCCGGGGACAGTTTTCCGGTAATTCACCCCTCCACTTT
TRBD2	TRBV27	TRBJ2-3	15	.	CASRVGLAGSDTQYF	TGTGCCAGCAGGGTAGGACTAGCGGGGTCCGATACGCAGTATTTT
.	TRBV5-4	TRBJ1-1	14	.	CASSLGGRSTEAFF	TGTGCCAGCAGCTTGGGGGGGAGGAGTACTGAAGCTTTCTTT
.	TRBV30	TRBJ1-2	10	.	CAWLHYGYTF	TGTGCCTGGCTCCACTATGGCTACACCTTC
.	TRBV11-2	TRBJ2-1	13	once	CASSLEVRNEQFF	TGTGCCAGCAGCTTAGAGGTACGGAATGAGCAGTTCTTC
.	TRBV21-1	TRBJ1-2	16	.	CASSPPQDFKSHGYTF	TGTGCCAGCAGCCCTCCACAGGATTTTAAGTCGCATGGCTACACCTTC
.	TRBV27	TRBJ1-5	14	.	CASSLSGLNQPQHF	TGTGCCAGCAGTTTATCGGGCCTCAATCAGCCCCAGCATTTT
.	TRBV7-2	TRBJ1-2	14	once	CASSSADKNYGYTF	TGTGCCAGCAGCTCCGCGGACAAGAACTATGGCTACACCTTC
.	TRBV6-4	TRBJ2-3	15	.	CASSDEGGREYTQYF	TGTGCCAGCAGTGACGAGGGGGGGCGGGAATATACGCAGTATTTT
.	TRBV21-1	TRBJ2-3	16	.	CASSKALWVLLNPGYF	TGTGCCAGCAGCAAAGCGCTTTGGGTCCTACTAAATCCCGGGTATTTT
TRBD2	TRBV4-3	TRBJ2-2	16	few	CASSQDHGRRTGELFF	TGCGCCAGCAGCCAAGATCACGGGAGGCGGACCGGGGAGCTGTTTTTT
TRBD1	TRBV7-8	TRBJ1-5	16	once	CASNPSTGLSNQPQHF	TGTGCCAGCAACCCCTCGACAGGGCTGAGCAATCAGCCCCAGCATTTT
.	TRBV6-1	TRBJ1-3	14	.	CASSEDMSGNTIYF	TGTGCCAGCAGTGAAGACATGTCTGGAAACACCATATATTTT
.	TRBV7-3	TRBJ1-2	17	.	CASSLPNRTDPLMGYTF	TGTGCCAGCAGCTTACCCAACCGAACAGATCCCCTTATGGGCTACACCTTC
TRBD2	TRBV9	TRBJ2-2	16	.	CASRGSGGTFTGELFF	TGTGCCAGCAGAGGTAGCGGGGGGACTTTCACCGGGGAGCTGTTTTTT
TRBD1	TRBV7-9	TRBJ2-2	17	.	CASSLVSRGRGTGELFF	TGTGCCAGCAGCTTAGTCTCGAGGGGGCGCGGAACCGGGGAGCTGTTTTTT
.	TRBV6-5	TRBJ1-2	14	.	CASSPRVFGYGYTF	TGTGCCAGCAGCCCCAGGGTATTTGGCTATGGCTACACCTTC
.	TRBV5-1	TRBJ1-3	19	.	CASSPTSGTGPVSGNTIYF	TGCGCCAGCAGCCCAACGTCGGGGACTGGACCAGTCTCTGGAAACACCATATATTTT
.	TRBV7-8	TRBJ1-2	14	.	CASSPRGADYGYTF	TGTGCCAGCAGCCCCCGGGGGGCCGACTATGGCTACACCTTC
TRBD2	TRBV9	TRBJ2-1	15	.	CASSVAGTTTHEQFF	TGTGCCAGCAGCGTAGCTGGGACTACCACTCATGAGCAGTTCTTC
.	TRBV5-6	TRBJ2-7	14	.	CASSLATRAYEQYF	TGTGCCAGCAGCTTGGCGACCAGGGCCTACGAGCAGTACTTC
.	TRBV7-9	TRBJ1-2	17	.	CASSPESSPGVDYGYTF	TGTGCCAGCAGCCCCGAGAGTAGTCCGGGGGTGGATTATGGCTACACCTTC
TRBD1	TRBV5-1	TRBJ1-2	12	.	CASTGQGLGYTF	TGCGCCAGCACCGGACAGGGTCTTGGCTACACCTTC